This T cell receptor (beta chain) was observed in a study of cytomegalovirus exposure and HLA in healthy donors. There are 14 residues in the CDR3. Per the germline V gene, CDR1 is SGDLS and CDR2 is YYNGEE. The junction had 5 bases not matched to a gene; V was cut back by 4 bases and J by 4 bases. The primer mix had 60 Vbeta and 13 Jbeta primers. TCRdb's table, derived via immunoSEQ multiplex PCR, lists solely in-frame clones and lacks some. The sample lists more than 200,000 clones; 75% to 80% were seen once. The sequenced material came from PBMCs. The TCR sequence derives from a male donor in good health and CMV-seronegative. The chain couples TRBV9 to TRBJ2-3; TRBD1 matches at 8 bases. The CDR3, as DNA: TGTGCCAGCAGCTTCGCGACAGGGGCAGATACGCAGTATTTT. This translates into CASSFATGADTQYF.